A selection of T cell receptor beta chains follows, all from one sample in a study of cytotoxic CD8 clonotypes in ibrutinib-treated CLL. This table comes from immunoSEQ multiplex PCR, and its TCRdb copy is limited to in-frame clones, with some not included. This table has about 70,000 clones, 90% appearing once. This specimen was PBMCs, taken after 12 months of ibrutinib treatment. The receptors shown here come from a human donor with chronic lymphocytic leukemia. Both conserved end residues are part of each CDR3. Each record gives: CDR3 DNA, CDR3 protein, clone size, V gene, J gene, D gene. The D gene is left open where the match is weak. The listing skips clone size in some rows; elsewhere it reads once, few, many or a size class.

CDR3nt: TGTGCCAGTAGCCGGGACAGGGGCTCCTACGAGCAGTACTTC
CDR3aa: CASSRDRGSYEQYF
abundance: -
v_gene: TRBV19
j_gene: TRBJ2-7
d_gene: TRBD1

CDR3nt: TGTGCCAGCAGTTTCGTGGAGGGGGTCCTTAACTATGGCTACACCTTC
CDR3aa: CASSFVEGVLNYGYTF
abundance: -
v_gene: TRBV28
j_gene: TRBJ1-2
d_gene: -

CDR3nt: TGTGCCAGCAGCCCCCTGGACAGGTCCAACGAGCAGTACTTC
CDR3aa: CASSPLDRSNEQYF
abundance: -
v_gene: TRBV7-9
j_gene: TRBJ2-7
d_gene: TRBD1

CDR3nt: TGTGCCAGCAGCCCCGGGCGTAACTATGGCTACACCTTC
CDR3aa: CASSPGRNYGYTF
abundance: -
v_gene: TRBV11-3
j_gene: TRBJ1-2
d_gene: -

CDR3nt: TGTGCCAGCTCACAAAAGGACAATGAGCAGTTCTTC
CDR3aa: CASSQKDNEQFF
abundance: -
v_gene: TRBV18
j_gene: TRBJ2-1
d_gene: -

CDR3nt: TGTGCCAGCAGCCTTAGCCCAACCTCCTACAATGAGCAGTTCTTC
CDR3aa: CASSLSPTSYNEQFF
abundance: -
v_gene: TRBV7-2
j_gene: TRBJ2-1
d_gene: -

CDR3nt: TGTGCCAGCAGTGAAAACCGGAACCTAAAAAATCAGCCCCAGCATTTT
CDR3aa: CASSENRNLKNQPQHF
abundance: -
v_gene: TRBV6-1
j_gene: TRBJ1-5
d_gene: -

CDR3nt: TGTGCCAGCAGCCCGGGACAATTCAATCAGCCCCAGCATTTT
CDR3aa: CASSPGQFNQPQHF
abundance: -
v_gene: TRBV6-5
j_gene: TRBJ1-5
d_gene: -

CDR3nt: TGTGCCAGCAGTTTCGGTCGGACAGGCGTAAGTTCTAATGAAAAACTGTTTTTT
CDR3aa: CASSFGRTGVSSNEKLFF
abundance: few
v_gene: TRBV28
j_gene: TRBJ1-4
d_gene: TRBD1

CDR3nt: TGTGCCAGCAGTGAATACTTTAAGACAAACACCGGGGAGCTGTTTTTT
CDR3aa: CASSEYFKTNTGELFF
abundance: -
v_gene: TRBV25-1
j_gene: TRBJ2-2
d_gene: -

CDR3nt: TGCGCCAGCAGCCACCGGACTAGCGGGAGGACTGTGACCGGGGAGCTGTTTTTT
CDR3aa: CASSHRTSGRTVTGELFF
abundance: once
v_gene: TRBV4-1
j_gene: TRBJ2-2
d_gene: TRBD2

CDR3nt: TGTGCCAGCACCCACACCGGGGAGCTGTTTTTT
CDR3aa: CASTHTGELFF
abundance: -
v_gene: TRBV5-6
j_gene: TRBJ2-2
d_gene: -

CDR3nt: TGTGCCAGCAGTGAAGCGCATTCCGCAGGGACAGGGGCGTACAATGAGCAGTTCTTC
CDR3aa: CASSEAHSAGTGAYNEQFF
abundance: -
v_gene: TRBV2
j_gene: TRBJ2-1
d_gene: TRBD1

CDR3nt: TGTGCCAGCAGCCTAGCGATACGCACAGATACGCAGTATTTT
CDR3aa: CASSLAIRTDTQYF
abundance: -
v_gene: TRBV6-1
j_gene: TRBJ2-3
d_gene: -

CDR3nt: TGTGCCAGTAGTATATTGGATAGACCTGAGCAGTTCTTC
CDR3aa: CASSILDRPEQFF
abundance: -
v_gene: TRBV19
j_gene: TRBJ2-1
d_gene: -

CDR3nt: TGTGCCAGCAGCTCCTTACGGGGGGGGAGACTGGCCCAAGAGACCCAGTACTTC
CDR3aa: CASSSLRGGRLAQETQYF
abundance: once
v_gene: TRBV7-6
j_gene: TRBJ2-5
d_gene: TRBD2

CDR3nt: TGTGCCAGCAGCTCGACCGGGACTAGCGGGAGAGACGAGCAGTACTTC
CDR3aa: CASSSTGTSGRDEQYF
abundance: -
v_gene: TRBV27
j_gene: TRBJ2-7
d_gene: TRBD2

CDR3nt: TGTGCCACGCTCCAAAACAGCAGAGTTAACACTGAAGCTTTCTTT
CDR3aa: CATLQNSRVNTEAFF
abundance: -
v_gene: TRBV7-9
j_gene: TRBJ1-1
d_gene: -

CDR3nt: TGTGCCAGCAGCCTGACTTTGAGATCATCGACGACCAATGAGCAGTTCTTC
CDR3aa: CASSLTLRSSTTNEQFF
abundance: -
v_gene: TRBV6-4
j_gene: TRBJ2-1
d_gene: -

CDR3nt: TGTGCCAGCAGTTTATCTTCCTACAATGAGCAGTTCTTC
CDR3aa: CASSLSSYNEQFF
abundance: -
v_gene: TRBV28
j_gene: TRBJ2-1
d_gene: -

CDR3nt: TGTGCCAGCTCACCGCCGGGGACGTCGGAGACCCAGTACTTC
CDR3aa: CASSPPGTSETQYF
abundance: -
v_gene: TRBV18
j_gene: TRBJ2-5
d_gene: -

CDR3nt: TGTGCCTGGAGTATCCATGAAACAGGTACGGACACCGGGGAGCTGTTTTTT
CDR3aa: CAWSIHETGTDTGELFF
abundance: -
v_gene: TRBV30
j_gene: TRBJ2-2
d_gene: -

CDR3nt: TGTGCCAGCAGCTCGGGACTAGCGGGAGGAAATGAGCAGTTCTTC
CDR3aa: CASSSGLAGGNEQFF
abundance: once
v_gene: TRBV13
j_gene: TRBJ2-1
d_gene: TRBD2

CDR3nt: TGTGCCAGCAGCAAAGCGTCCACCCACAGTAGGGTCTATGGCTACACCTTC
CDR3aa: CASSKASTHSRVYGYTF
abundance: -
v_gene: TRBV21-1
j_gene: TRBJ1-2
d_gene: -

CDR3nt: TGCAGCGTCATGGGAGGGACAGGATACACAGATACGCAGTATTTT
CDR3aa: CSVMGGTGYTDTQYF
abundance: -
v_gene: TRBV29-1
j_gene: TRBJ2-3
d_gene: -

CDR3nt: TGCAGCGTTGTAAGCGGCCAAAACCCCAATGAGCAGTTCTTC
CDR3aa: CSVVSGQNPNEQFF
abundance: -
v_gene: TRBV29-1
j_gene: TRBJ2-1
d_gene: -

CDR3nt: TGTGCCTCCCTGGGGACGGGCAATGAGCAGTTCTTC
CDR3aa: CASLGTGNEQFF
abundance: -
v_gene: TRBV5-3
j_gene: TRBJ2-1
d_gene: -

CDR3nt: TGTGCCAGCAGCCCCGGACTAGGGCGTGACAATGAGCAGTTCTTC
CDR3aa: CASSPGLGRDNEQFF
abundance: -
v_gene: TRBV7-3
j_gene: TRBJ2-1
d_gene: TRBD2

CDR3nt: TGCGCCAGCAGCTTGGGGCTCGACAGGGTAGGGGAAAAACTGTTTTTT
CDR3aa: CASSLGLDRVGEKLFF
abundance: -
v_gene: TRBV5-1
j_gene: TRBJ1-4
d_gene: TRBD1

CDR3nt: TGTGCCAGCAGTGATCGCCCGGGACGCGCTTGGAATGAGCAGTTCTTC
CDR3aa: CASSDRPGRAWNEQFF
abundance: -
v_gene: TRBV6-1
j_gene: TRBJ2-1
d_gene: -

CDR3nt: TGTGCCAGCAGTTACTCCAGGCCGGGGTGGGATGAGCAGTTCTTC
CDR3aa: CASSYSRPGWDEQFF
abundance: -
v_gene: TRBV6-6
j_gene: TRBJ2-1
d_gene: -

CDR3nt: TGTGCCAGCAGCTTGGCCGGGACGATGAACACTGAAGCTTTCTTT
CDR3aa: CASSLAGTMNTEAFF
abundance: -
v_gene: TRBV5-4
j_gene: TRBJ1-1
d_gene: -

CDR3nt: TGTGCCAGCAGCGGCCGCAGGGCTAGCGGGAGCGAAGATACGCAGTATTTT
CDR3aa: CASSGRRASGSEDTQYF
abundance: -
v_gene: TRBV9
j_gene: TRBJ2-3
d_gene: TRBD2

CDR3nt: TGTGCCAGCAGTTCTACCGGGACTAGCGGGGGGGAATTGTTGGAGACCCAGTACTTC
CDR3aa: CASSSTGTSGGELLETQYF
abundance: -
v_gene: TRBV2
j_gene: TRBJ2-5
d_gene: TRBD2

CDR3nt: TGTGCCAGCAGTGGCCGAGGATACTCTGGGGCCAACGTCCTGACTTTC
CDR3aa: CASSGRGYSGANVLTF
abundance: once
v_gene: TRBV28
j_gene: TRBJ2-6
d_gene: -

CDR3nt: TGTGCCAGCAATACAGGACCCTACGGGGGTGACGAGCAGTACTTC
CDR3aa: CASNTGPYGGDEQYF
abundance: -
v_gene: TRBV27
j_gene: TRBJ2-7
d_gene: -

CDR3nt: TGTGCCAGCAGCGTTAGGATATCGAGCTATGGCTACACCTTC
CDR3aa: CASSVRISSYGYTF
abundance: -
v_gene: TRBV9
j_gene: TRBJ1-2
d_gene: -

CDR3nt: TGTGCCAGCAGTTTGAAGAGCAATCAGCCCCAGCATTTT
CDR3aa: CASSLKSNQPQHF
abundance: once
v_gene: TRBV27
j_gene: TRBJ1-5
d_gene: -

CDR3nt: TGTGCCAGCTCACCGGGACTAGCGGGGAGCTCTGGGGCCAACGTCCTGACTTTC
CDR3aa: CASSPGLAGSSGANVLTF
abundance: -
v_gene: TRBV18
j_gene: TRBJ2-6
d_gene: TRBD2

CDR3nt: TGTGCCAGCAGCCAGCTCAATCAGCCCCAGCATTTT
CDR3aa: CASSQLNQPQHF
abundance: -
v_gene: TRBV6-6
j_gene: TRBJ1-5
d_gene: -

CDR3nt: TGTCCCAGGCCCCAGGGGCACTCTGGAAACACCATATATTTT
CDR3aa: CPRPQGHSGNTIYF
abundance: -
v_gene: TRBV30
j_gene: TRBJ1-3
d_gene: -

CDR3nt: TGTGCCAGCAGACAAGGCGGGACCCCCTACGAGCAGTACTTC
CDR3aa: CASRQGGTPYEQYF
abundance: -
v_gene: TRBV6-5
j_gene: TRBJ2-7
d_gene: -

CDR3nt: TGTGCCAGCAGCCATAGCGGGAGCTCCTACGAGCAGTACTTC
CDR3aa: CASSHSGSSYEQYF
abundance: few
v_gene: TRBV5-4
j_gene: TRBJ2-7
d_gene: TRBD2

CDR3nt: TGTGCCAGCGGGGAGCAACGAGGTCCGTTTCGGGGCGAGCAGTACTTC
CDR3aa: CASGEQRGPFRGEQYF
abundance: -
v_gene: TRBV6-6
j_gene: TRBJ2-7
d_gene: -

CDR3nt: TGCGCCAGCAGCCAAGATGCGGGAAATCAGCCCCAGCATTTT
CDR3aa: CASSQDAGNQPQHF
abundance: -
v_gene: TRBV4-1
j_gene: TRBJ1-5
d_gene: -

CDR3nt: TGTGCCAGCAGCTACTTACCTACTAGCGGTTACAATGAGCAGTTCTTC
CDR3aa: CASSYLPTSGYNEQFF
abundance: -
v_gene: TRBV11-3
j_gene: TRBJ2-1
d_gene: TRBD2

CDR3nt: TGTGCCAGCGGCACCTATTACGAGCAGTACTTC
CDR3aa: CASGTYYEQYF
abundance: few
v_gene: TRBV6-1
j_gene: TRBJ2-7
d_gene: -

CDR3nt: TGTGCCAGCAGCGAGACAGGGCCTAATGAAAAACTGTTTTTT
CDR3aa: CASSETGPNEKLFF
abundance: -
v_gene: TRBV9
j_gene: TRBJ1-4
d_gene: TRBD1

CDR3nt: TGTGCCAGCAGCTTTAGTCCCTCCTACGAGCAGTACTTC
CDR3aa: CASSFSPSYEQYF
abundance: -
v_gene: TRBV7-2
j_gene: TRBJ2-7
d_gene: -

CDR3nt: TGCGCCAGCAGCCAAGAGAAGGGTGAGGGACGATACTCTGGAAACACCATATATTTT
CDR3aa: CASSQEKGEGRYSGNTIYF
abundance: -
v_gene: TRBV4-1
j_gene: TRBJ1-3
d_gene: -

CDR3nt: TGTGCCAGCAGCTTAGAATACGGCCACTATGGCTACACCTTC
CDR3aa: CASSLEYGHYGYTF
abundance: -
v_gene: TRBV7-2
j_gene: TRBJ1-2
d_gene: -

CDR3nt: TGTGCCATCAGTGCATCCGGGGACGAGCAGTACTTC
CDR3aa: CAISASGDEQYF
abundance: -
v_gene: TRBV10-3
j_gene: TRBJ2-7
d_gene: -

CDR3nt: TGTGCCAGCAGCCCCCAGTTGCGGGATCGAGCTAACTATGGCTACACCTTC
CDR3aa: CASSPQLRDRANYGYTF
abundance: -
v_gene: TRBV7-3
j_gene: TRBJ1-2
d_gene: -

CDR3nt: TGCGCCAGCAGTCTGCGAGGGTTGGAAGACGAGCAGTACTTC
CDR3aa: CASSLRGLEDEQYF
abundance: -
v_gene: TRBV5-1
j_gene: TRBJ2-7
d_gene: -

CDR3nt: TGTGCCAGCAGTGAAGCGGTATTCGGGCGAGATACGCAGTATTTT
CDR3aa: CASSEAVFGRDTQYF
abundance: -
v_gene: TRBV6-1
j_gene: TRBJ2-3
d_gene: -